Listed below are T cell receptor beta chains from one sample, sequenced in a study of siplizumab effects on memory and regulatory T cells. Assay used: immunoSEQ multiplex PCR; TCRdb lists only in-frame clones, some missing. The sample has roughly 93,000 clones; around 94% are singletons. Sequencing was performed on non-Treg CD4+ T cells sorted from blood. The receptor set was obtained from a human donor in good health. CDR3s include the opening cysteine and the closing phenylalanine or tryptophan. Each record gives: clone size, J gene, D gene, CDR3 length, V gene, CDR3 protein, CDR3 DNA. D genes are given only for firm matches. Clone size is shown for a subset of rows, as once, few, many or a class of expanded clone.

abundance: -
j_gene: TRBJ2-7
d_gene: -
len: 14
v_gene: TRBV5-8
CDR3aa: CASSSGGRGFEQYF
CDR3nt: TGTGCCAGCAGCTCCGGGGGCCGGGGGTTCGAGCAGTACTTC

abundance: -
j_gene: TRBJ1-2
d_gene: -
len: 12
v_gene: TRBV6-1
CDR3aa: CAGRHVLDGYTF
CDR3nt: TGTGCCGGAAGACATGTTCTCGATGGCTACACCTTC

abundance: -
j_gene: TRBJ2-2
d_gene: TRBD2
len: 16
v_gene: TRBV6-1
CDR3aa: CASSDGGSIGTGELFF
CDR3nt: TGTGCCAGCAGTGACGGCGGGAGCATTGGCACCGGGGAGCTGTTTTTT

abundance: -
j_gene: TRBJ1-4
d_gene: -
len: 15
v_gene: TRBV7-9
CDR3aa: CASSFTGLRGEKLFF
CDR3nt: TGTGCCAGCAGCTTCACCGGTCTTCGGGGTGAAAAACTGTTTTTT

abundance: -
j_gene: TRBJ1-2
d_gene: -
len: 11
v_gene: TRBV7-9
CDR3aa: CASSRALGYTF
CDR3nt: TGTGCCAGCAGCCGCGCTTTGGGCTACACCTTC

abundance: -
j_gene: TRBJ2-3
d_gene: -
len: 17
v_gene: TRBV5-1
CDR3aa: CTSSLTGTRPSTDTQYF
CDR3nt: TGCACCAGCAGTCTCACGGGTACTAGGCCGAGCACAGATACGCAGTATTTT

abundance: -
j_gene: TRBJ1-1
d_gene: TRBD1
len: 14
v_gene: TRBV28
CDR3aa: CASSSGTGDTEAFF
CDR3nt: TGTGCCAGCAGTTCCGGGACAGGGGACACTGAAGCTTTCTTT

abundance: -
j_gene: TRBJ1-2
d_gene: TRBD1
len: 13
v_gene: TRBV28
CDR3aa: CASRRTGGYGYTF
CDR3nt: TGTGCCAGCAGAAGGACAGGGGGCTATGGCTACACCTTC

abundance: once
j_gene: TRBJ2-3
d_gene: -
len: 15
v_gene: TRBV5-1
CDR3aa: CASSLEPSSWDTQYF
CDR3nt: TGCGCCAGCAGCTTGGAGCCCAGCAGTTGGGATACGCAGTATTTT

abundance: -
j_gene: TRBJ1-6
d_gene: -
len: 14
v_gene: TRBV6-4
CDR3aa: CASSPTGIPNTLHF
CDR3nt: TGTGCCAGCAGTCCAACAGGGATCCCCAACACCCTCCACTTT

abundance: few
j_gene: TRBJ2-1
d_gene: -
len: 14
v_gene: TRBV15
CDR3aa: CATSRAQEGNEQFF
CDR3nt: TGTGCCACCAGCAGAGCCCAGGAGGGCAATGAGCAGTTCTTC

abundance: -
j_gene: TRBJ1-1
d_gene: -
len: 13
v_gene: TRBV29-1
CDR3aa: CSVGPDSYTEAFF
CDR3nt: TGCAGCGTTGGCCCGGACAGTTACACTGAAGCTTTCTTT

abundance: -
j_gene: TRBJ1-2
d_gene: TRBD1
len: 14
v_gene: TRBV18
CDR3aa: CASSPGQGSDGYTF
CDR3nt: TGTGCCAGCTCTCCTGGACAGGGTTCGGACGGCTACACCTTC

abundance: -
j_gene: TRBJ2-1
d_gene: -
len: 14
v_gene: TRBV5-1
CDR3aa: CASSFSGPYNEQFF
CDR3nt: TGCGCCAGCAGCTTTAGCGGCCCCTACAATGAGCAGTTCTTC

abundance: -
j_gene: TRBJ1-1
d_gene: TRBD1
len: 15
v_gene: TRBV28
CDR3aa: CASSPKQGAGTEAFF
CDR3nt: TGTGCCAGCAGTCCGAAACAGGGGGCGGGCACTGAAGCTTTCTTT

abundance: -
j_gene: TRBJ2-3
d_gene: -
len: 14
v_gene: TRBV15
CDR3aa: CATSSRQGGNTQYF
CDR3nt: TGTGCCACCAGCAGTAGACAGGGAGGGAATACGCAGTATTTT

abundance: -
j_gene: TRBJ2-7
d_gene: TRBD2
len: 15
v_gene: TRBV6-4
CDR3aa: CASSPGGAGGYEQYF
CDR3nt: TGTGCCAGCAGCCCCGGGGGGGCGGGAGGTTACGAGCAGTACTTC

abundance: -
j_gene: TRBJ1-4
d_gene: -
len: 13
v_gene: TRBV6-1
CDR3aa: CASNRIRNEKLFF
CDR3nt: TGTGCCAGCAATCGTATAAGGAATGAAAAACTGTTTTTT

abundance: -
j_gene: TRBJ2-3
d_gene: -
len: 15
v_gene: TRBV28
CDR3aa: CASSLGYISTDTQYF
CDR3nt: TGTGCCAGCAGTTTAGGGTATATTAGCACAGATACGCAGTATTTT

abundance: -
j_gene: TRBJ2-3
d_gene: -
len: 16
v_gene: TRBV5-1
CDR3aa: CASSFRSGQSPNTQYF
CDR3nt: TGCGCCAGCAGCTTTCGCTCCGGGCAATCACCAAATACGCAGTATTTT

abundance: -
j_gene: TRBJ2-7
d_gene: TRBD1
len: 15
v_gene: TRBV5-1
CDR3aa: CASSSPGQGFYEQYF
CDR3nt: TGCGCCAGCAGTTCACCGGGACAGGGCTTTTACGAGCAGTACTTC

abundance: -
j_gene: TRBJ2-1
d_gene: -
len: 14
v_gene: TRBV7-9
CDR3aa: CASSPSANHNEQFF
CDR3nt: TGTGCCAGCAGCCCTAGCGCGAACCACAATGAGCAGTTCTTC

abundance: -
j_gene: TRBJ2-7
d_gene: -
len: 13
v_gene: TRBV27
CDR3aa: CASSFRRLHEQYF
CDR3nt: TGTGCCAGCAGTTTTAGGCGACTGCACGAGCAGTACTTC

abundance: -
j_gene: TRBJ2-5
d_gene: -
len: 14
v_gene: TRBV11-2
CDR3aa: CASSLEGGVGAQYF
CDR3nt: TGTGCCAGCAGCTTAGAGGGCGGCGTTGGGGCCCAGTACTTC

abundance: -
j_gene: TRBJ1-1
d_gene: -
len: 13
v_gene: TRBV29-1
CDR3aa: CSIFTDGTLRAFF
CDR3nt: TGCAGCATTTTCACCGACGGGACACTGAGAGCTTTCTTT

abundance: -
j_gene: TRBJ2-1
d_gene: TRBD1
len: 15
v_gene: TRBV6-4
CDR3aa: CASSEGTGSQGEQFF
CDR3nt: TGTGCCAGCAGTGAAGGGACAGGGAGTCAAGGTGAGCAGTTCTTC

abundance: -
j_gene: TRBJ1-4
d_gene: -
len: 16
v_gene: TRBV4-1
CDR3aa: CASSQAQGATNEKLFF
CDR3nt: TGCGCCAGCAGCCAAGCTCAGGGAGCAACTAATGAAAAACTGTTTTTT

abundance: -
j_gene: TRBJ2-1
d_gene: TRBD2
len: 16
v_gene: TRBV5-4
CDR3aa: CASSSLAGATYNEQFF
CDR3nt: TGTGCCAGCAGCTCTTTAGCGGGGGCGACCTACAATGAGCAGTTCTTC

abundance: -
j_gene: TRBJ1-1
d_gene: -
len: 15
v_gene: TRBV7-3
CDR3aa: CASSLTHGGNTEAFF
CDR3nt: TGTGCCAGCAGCTTAACTCATGGGGGGAACACTGAAGCTTTCTTT

abundance: -
j_gene: TRBJ1-5
d_gene: -
len: 13
v_gene: TRBV15
CDR3aa: CATGQDPNQPQHF
CDR3nt: TGTGCCACCGGGCAGGACCCCAATCAGCCCCAGCATTTT

abundance: -
j_gene: TRBJ1-4
d_gene: -
len: 15
v_gene: TRBV5-1
CDR3aa: CASRFKGATNEKLFF
CDR3nt: TGCGCCAGCAGATTCAAAGGTGCAACTAATGAAAAACTGTTTTTT

abundance: -
j_gene: TRBJ1-1
d_gene: -
len: 13
v_gene: TRBV30
CDR3aa: CAWSVIGDAEAFF
CDR3nt: TGTGCCTGGAGTGTAATAGGGGATGCTGAAGCTTTCTTT

abundance: -
j_gene: TRBJ1-4
d_gene: TRBD1
len: 16
v_gene: TRBV18
CDR3aa: CASSSGQPGVNEKLFF
CDR3nt: TGTGCCAGCTCATCGGGACAGCCGGGGGTTAATGAAAAACTGTTTTTT